The rows below give T cell receptor beta chains drawn from one sample of a study of OX40 agonist ivuxolimab in advanced cancers. Sequenced by immunoSEQ multiplex PCR; TCRdb stores in-frame clones only, minus some. Altogether approximately 60,000 clones are present, around three quarters being singletons, with the ten largest covering 5% to 7.5%. The specimen comprised CD4+ or CD8+ T cells sorted from blood, sampled in a trial of the OX40 agonist ivuxolimab. These receptor sequences come from an adult with an advanced solid tumor such as melanoma, head and neck, liver or kidney cancer. CDR3s include the opening cysteine and the closing phenylalanine or tryptophan. Each record gives: V gene, J gene, clone size, D gene, CDR3 DNA, CDR3 protein. D genes are given only for firm matches. Size is stated for part of the rows, as once, few or many counts, or as a class when the clone is expanded.

TRBV19	TRBJ2-1	NA	TRBD2	TGTGCCAGTAGTCAGGGAAGAGGCGGGAGCTGGGGAACCGAGCAGTTCTTC	CASSQGRGGSWGTEQFF
TRBV7-9	TRBJ1-1	NA	NA	TGTGCCAGCAGCTTGGAGGGGCGCGTAAACACTGAAGCTTTCTTT	CASSLEGRVNTEAFF
TRBV28	TRBJ2-1	NA	TRBD2	TGTGCCAGCAGTTCGAGACTAGCGGGCTCATACAATGAGCAGTTCTTC	CASSSRLAGSYNEQFF
TRBV2	TRBJ1-2	NA	TRBD1	TGTGCCAGCAACCCGGGACAGGGTTGGGGAGGCTACACCTTC	CASNPGQGWGGYTF
TRBV5-8	TRBJ2-2	NA	TRBD1	TGTGCCAGCAGGCGAAACAGGGGGCGTACCGGGGAGCTGTTTTTT	CASRRNRGRTGELFF
TRBV6-5	TRBJ2-7	NA	NA	TGTGCCAGCAGCCGACCTTTAAGGGTGGAAGAGCAGTACTTC	CASSRPLRVEEQYF
TRBV5-1	TRBJ2-5	NA	TRBD1	TGCGCCAGCCAGTTACAGGGGGCTAGGCAAGAGACCCAGTACTTC	CASQLQGARQETQYF
TRBV27	TRBJ2-6	NA	TRBD2	TGTGCCAGCACCCTCGCGGGAGGCCCCGGGGCCAACGTCCTGACTTTC	CASTLAGGPGANVLTF
TRBV6-6	TRBJ1-4	NA	NA	TGTGCCAGCAGCAAACAGGGTAGCGTTGAAAAACTGTTTTTT	CASSKQGSVEKLFF
TRBV11-1	TRBJ1-1	NA	NA	TGTGCCAGCAGCTTGTCCAGGGACACTGAAGCTTTCTTT	CASSLSRDTEAFF
TRBV18	TRBJ2-5	NA	TRBD1	TGTGCCAGCTCACCTCCGGGACAGGGGGCGCGAGGTCAAGAGACCCAGTACTTC	CASSPPGQGARGQETQYF
TRBV7-2	TRBJ1-6	NA	NA	TGTGCCAGCAGCTTAGGGGGGGTTTCGCATTCACCCCTCCACTTT	CASSLGGVSHSPLHF
TRBV27	TRBJ1-6	few	TRBD1	TGTGCCAGCAGTCCAGACAGGGGTAGGAATTCACCCCTCCACTTT	CASSPDRGRNSPLHF
TRBV25-1	TRBJ1-6	NA	NA	TGTGCCAGCAGTAACGCTCGCTCCTATAATTCACCCCTCCACTTT	CASSNARSYNSPLHF
TRBV7-8	TRBJ1-2	NA	NA	TGTGCCAGCAGCTTAGGCCAGGGATGGAGCTACACCTTC	CASSLGQGWSYTF
TRBV5-4	TRBJ2-2	NA	NA	TGTGCCAGCAGCTTATCGGCCCCGAACACCGGGGAGCTGTTTTTT	CASSLSAPNTGELFF
TRBV10-1	TRBJ1-1	NA	NA	TGCGCCAGCAGTGAGGGGGGGCGCGAGGAAGCTTTCTTT	CASSEGGREEAFF
TRBV19	TRBJ1-1	NA	NA	TGTGCCAGTAGAATAGGGGGAAGATGGACTGAAGCTTTCTTT	CASRIGGRWTEAFF